The 10 T cell receptor beta chains in this list originate from one sample, sequenced in a study of naive and memory T cell subsets. Broader study findings: Especially in CD8 cells, naive repertoires contained a few larger clonotypes, possibly CD45RA-re-expressing memory cells.

Both TRBC1 and TRBC2 were covered by a beta constant-region primer of two equimolar oligonucleotides. Nested alpha and beta constant-region primers with the SP2 primer drove four PCR rounds on ligated cDNA. TCRdb analysed the UMI-ligation and nested PCR reads with MiXCR anew, one entry per CDR3 protein. This sample yields about 90,000 distinct CDR3 sequences, of which roughly 10% are seen a single time; 0.12% to 0.15% belongs to the top ten. These receptors have no known antigen. The sample comprised naive CD4+ T cells from blood. Every receptor here comes from a human donor in good health.

J is TRBJ1-2 and V is TRBV6-5, with D perhaps TRBD1 (5 bases). CDR1 is MNHEY, CDR2 SVGAGI, per germline. The CDR3 consists of 14 residues. V was cut by 6 bases and J by 7 bases, with 18 bases left in between. In nucleotides, the CDR3 is TGTGCCAGCAGGCCTGAGCATCAGGGAACTGGCTACACCTTC. Protein sequence: CASRPEHQGTGYTF.

At least ten counts were recorded for this clonotype. The V and J genes are TRBV12-3 or TRBV12-4 and TRBJ2-1; 9 positions match TRBD2. The length of the CDR3 is 14 residues. The V segment lost 8 bases and the J segment 9 bases; nucleotides outside the gene matches: 11. CDR3 residues: CASCRGGGSGEQFF. The CDR3 bases are TGTGCCAGCTGCCGCGGGGGGGGCAGTGGTGAGCAGTTCTTC.

This clonotype has a handful of counts. The rearrangement links TRBV4-2 to TRBJ1-5, with a weak D call TRBD1 (5 bases). Between the trimmed V and J ends, which lost 3 bases and 3 bases, there was a span of 6 bases. Germline values: CDR1 LGHNA, CDR2 YNFKEQ. CDR3 length: 13 amino acids. In nucleotides, the CDR3 is TGTGCCAGCAGCCAGGGGCCCAATCAGCCCCAGCATTTT. Protein: CASSQGPNQPQHF.

The chain recombines TRBV6-2 or TRBV6-3 with TRBJ2-1, with 9 positions matching TRBD1. Germline CDR1 and CDR2: MNHEY and SVGEGT. This CDR3 is 17 amino acids long. V lost 6 bases to trimming and J lost 4 bases; unmatched junction nucleotides: 13. The CDR3 nucleotides read TGTGCCAGCAGACCCACCTTGGGACAGGGAGATTACAATGAGCAGTTCTTC. It specifies CASRPTLGQGDYNEQFF.

This clonotype was counted a few times. V is TRBV12-3 or TRBV12-4 and J is TRBJ2-7; 10 bases line up with TRBD2. The CDR3 covers 15 residues. V lost 6 bases, J lost 0 bases, and 5 bases stayed unmatched. The CDR3 sequence: CASSWPSGGSYEQYF. The DNA of the CDR3 is TGTGCCAGCAGCTGGCCTAGCGGGGGCTCCTACGAGCAGTACTTC.

The table lists this clonotype with a few counts. The J gene is TRBJ1-1, the V gene TRBV3-1, with D perhaps matching TRBD1 (5 bases). This CDR3 contains 13 residues. V dropped 4 bases and J dropped 5 bases, with 11 bases sitting between them. The germline V gene has CDR1 LGHDT and CDR2 YNNKEL (reference sequence). The CDR3, as DNA: TGTGCCAGCAGCCTTGACAGTGGGACTGAAGCTTTCTTT. It translates to CASSLDSGTEAFF. The whole variable domain, filled in from reference TRBV3-1 and TRBJ1-1, reads DTAVSQTPKYLVTQMGNDKSIKCEQNLGHDTMYWYKQDSKKFLKIMFSYNNKELIINETVPNRFSPKSPDKAHLNLHINSLELGDSAVYFCASSLDSGTEAFFGQGTRLTVV.

The chain uses TRBV6-5 and TRBJ1-5, with D possibly being TRBD1 (6 bases). This CDR3 spans 14 amino acids. V lost 3 bases to trimming and J lost 7 bases, with 13 bases between them. CDR1 and CDR2 (germline): MNHEY, SVGAGI. CDR3 nucleotides: TGTGCCAGCAGTTATGGGGGGGCAGAACAGCCCCAGCATTTT. Protein: CASSYGGAEQPQHF.

The sample holds a few counts of this clonotype. The J gene is TRBJ2-3, the V gene TRBV7-9; maybe TRBD1 (5 bases). V shed 5 bases and J shed 2 bases, with 11 bases lying between them. The CDR3 is 14 amino acids. Per the germline V gene, CDR1 is SEHNR and CDR2 is FQNEAQ (reference sequence). The CDR3 reads CASSLRQFTDTQYF. The CDR3 DNA reads TGTGCCAGCAGCCTCCGACAGTTCACAGATACGCAGTATTTT. Filled out from reference TRBV7-9 and TRBJ2-3, the complete variable domain reads DTGVSQNPRHKITKRGQNVTFRCDPISEHNRLYWYRQTLGQGPEFLTYFQNEAQLEKSRLLSDRFSAERPKGSFSTLEIQRTEQGDSAMYLCASSLRQFTDTQYFGPGTRLTVL.

At least ten counts were recorded for this clonotype. This rearrangement joins TRBV6-2 or TRBV6-3 to TRBJ2-1, with a possible D match to TRBD1 (5 bases). Germline V gene lookup returns CDR1 MNHEY and CDR2 SVGEGT. The CDR3 has 15 amino acids. V lost 10 bases and J lost 4, with 20 bases in between. The CDR3 nucleotides are TGTGCCACCTACATTCGAAGGGGCCTTTACAATGAGCAGTTCTTC. It codes for CATYIRRGLYNEQFF.

This chain links TRBV6-1 with TRBJ2-1; 11 positions match TRBD2. Germline V gene sequence: CDR1 MNHNS, CDR2 SASEGT. Trimming cost V 6 bases and J 6 bases; bases outside gene matches: 7. There are 15 residues in the CDR3. The CDR3 sequence is CASRVLAGEGNEQFF. DNA of the CDR3: TGTGCCAGCAGGGTACTAGCGGGAGAAGGCAATGAGCAGTTCTTC.